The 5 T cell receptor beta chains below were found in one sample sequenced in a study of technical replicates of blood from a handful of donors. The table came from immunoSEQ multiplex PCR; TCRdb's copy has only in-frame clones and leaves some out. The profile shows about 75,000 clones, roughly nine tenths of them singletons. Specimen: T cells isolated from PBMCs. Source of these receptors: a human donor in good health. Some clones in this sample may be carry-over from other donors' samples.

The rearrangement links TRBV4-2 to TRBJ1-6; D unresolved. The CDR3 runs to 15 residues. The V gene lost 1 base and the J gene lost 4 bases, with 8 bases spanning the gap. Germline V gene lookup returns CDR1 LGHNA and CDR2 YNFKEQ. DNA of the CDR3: TGTGCCAGCAGCCAAGCACAGCCTTATAATTCACCCCTCCACTTT. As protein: CASSQAQPYNSPLHF.

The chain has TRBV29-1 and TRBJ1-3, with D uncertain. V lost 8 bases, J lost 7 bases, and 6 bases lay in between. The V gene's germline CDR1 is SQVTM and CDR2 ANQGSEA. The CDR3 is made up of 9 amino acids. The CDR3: CSPGNTIYF. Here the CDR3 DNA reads TGCAGCCCCGGGAACACCATATATTTT.

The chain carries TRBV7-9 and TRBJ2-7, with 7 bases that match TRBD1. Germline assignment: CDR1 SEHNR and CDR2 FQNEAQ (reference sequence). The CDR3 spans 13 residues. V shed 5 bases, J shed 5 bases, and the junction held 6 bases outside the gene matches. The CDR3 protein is CASSLTGAHEQYF. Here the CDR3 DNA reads TGTGCCAGCAGCCTTACAGGGGCCCACGAGCAGTACTTC.

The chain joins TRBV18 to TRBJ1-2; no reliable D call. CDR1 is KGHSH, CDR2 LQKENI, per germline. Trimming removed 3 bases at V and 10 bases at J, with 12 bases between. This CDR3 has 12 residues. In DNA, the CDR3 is TGTGCCAGCTCACCGGCGGCGGATCTCTACACCTTC. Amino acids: CASSPAADLYTF.

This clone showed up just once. Here the CDR3 reads CASSHLTGTGASYEQYF. As DNA, the CDR3 is TGTGCCAGCAGTCATCTTACCGGGACAGGGGCTTCCTACGAGCAGTACTTC. This chain links TRBV11-1 with TRBJ2-7; 10 positions match TRBD1. The CDR3 is made up of 17 amino acids. Trimming cost V 6 bases and J 1 base; bases outside gene matches: 12. From germline, CDR1 is SGHAT and CDR2 FQDESV (reference sequence).